The following is a TCR beta chain sequence with its context. What it binds is unknown. The data belong to a study of T cell responses to AZD1222 COVID-19 vaccine. Sequenced by immunoSEQ multiplex PCR; TCRdb stores in-frame clones only, minus some. The sample records some 170,000 clones, roughly nine tenths being singletons. V was clipped by 3 bases and J by 7 bases; unmatched bases: 10. This CDR3 has 15 amino acids. The germline V gene encodes CDR1 SGHRS and CDR2 YFSETQ. Study-level results: The repertoires were collected only after the peak T cell response. The span of vaccine-associated CD4 TCRs extended across spike, with dominance at 160-218 and 743-854.

The J gene is TRBJ1-2, the V gene TRBV5-1; 9 nucleotides line up with TRBD1. The source material was peripheral blood, sampled 28 days after the second AZD1222 dose. The TCR sequence derives from an adult who received the AZD1222 COVID-19 vaccine. The CDR3 is CASSSMPGQGGGYTF. The DNA for the CDR3 is TGCGCCAGCAGCTCCATGCCGGGACAGGGTGGTGGCTACACCTTC.